These T cell receptor beta chains were read from a single sample in a study of early T cells in non-severe SARS-CoV-2 infection. TCRdb processed the 5' RACE reads anew with MiXCR; each CDR3 protein has one entry. The table has over 60,000 distinct CDR3 sequences, approximately 10% seen once; the top ten hold about 2.8%. The specimen was whole blood, collected at baseline. All receptors come from an adult who was a healthcare worker with PCR-confirmed SARS-CoV-2 infection or an uninfected control (not recorded which). The CDR3 runs from the conserved cysteine through the conserved F or W. A D gene is named only where the DNA matches it firmly. A row's size may be missing; if present it is once, few, many or a size class.

d_gene,v_gene,abundance,len,j_gene,CDR3aa,CDR3nt
-,TRBV15,few,13,TRBJ1-5,CATSPFLNQPQHF,TGTGCCACCAGCCCGTTTTTAAATCAGCCCCAGCATTTT
-,TRBV6-6,few,14,TRBJ1-6,CASSDRIYNSPLHF,TGTGCCAGCAGCGACAGAATATATAATTCACCCCTCCACTTT
-,TRBV10-3,few,13,TRBJ2-3,CAILGGGGDTQYF,TGTGCCATCTTAGGTGGGGGAGGTGATACGCAGTATTTT
-,TRBV7-9,few,15,TRBJ1-3,CANVAYREVGNTIYF,TGTGCCAACGTAGCGTACAGGGAGGTTGGAAACACCATATATTTT
-,TRBV28,many,13,TRBJ2-7,CASSLWGKYEQYF,TGTGCCAGCAGTTTGTGGGGGAAATACGAGCAGTACTTC
-,TRBV9,-,15,TRBJ1-1,CACSVVGGGNTEAFF,TGTGCCTGCAGCGTAGTTGGGGGAGGAAACACTGAAGCTTTCTTT
-,TRBV5-1,many,15,TRBJ2-2,CASSLDRRGTGELFF,TGCGCCAGCAGCCTGGACAGAAGAGGAACCGGGGAGCTGTTTTTT
-,TRBV7-9,medium-sized,11,TRBJ2-2,CASSLTGELFF,TGTGCCAGCAGCTTAACCGGGGAGCTGTTTTTT
-,TRBV11-3,-,13,TRBJ1-1,CASSYGANTEAFF,TGTGCCAGCAGCTACGGTGCGAACACTGAAGCTTTCTTT
TRBD1,TRBV2,many,13,TRBJ2-7,CASSERQGRKQYF,TGTGCCAGCAGTGAAAGACAGGGGAGGAAGCAGTACTTC
-,TRBV7-2,-,16,TRBJ2-5,CASSLAVGGIQETQYF,TGTGCCAGCAGCTTAGCGGTAGGCGGAATCCAAGAGACCCAGTACTTC
TRBD1,TRBV7-2,many,14,TRBJ1-5,CASSPGQGAQPQHF,TGTGCCAGCAGCCCGGGACAGGGGGCTCAGCCCCAGCATTTT
-,TRBV19,-,15,TRBJ1-4,CASSIVGEFNEKLFF,TGTGCCAGTAGTATCGTCGGGGAGTTTAATGAAAAACTGTTTTTT
-,TRBV30,-,13,TRBJ1-1,CACGRGLNTEAFF,TGTGCCTGCGGGCGGGGCCTGAACACTGAAGCTTTCTTT
-,TRBV29-1,many,11,TRBJ2-7,CSVTRGHEQYF,TGCAGCGTTACCAGGGGCCACGAGCAGTACTTC
-,TRBV7-2,many,15,TRBJ2-3,CASSLGAGFTDTQYF,TGTGCCAGCAGCTTAGGTGCGGGCTTCACAGATACGCAGTATTTT
-,TRBV7-9,few,12,TRBJ1-1,CASSPGTAEAFF,TGTGCCAGCAGTCCTGGGACTGCTGAAGCTTTCTTT
-,TRBV12-3/TRBV12-4,-,15,TRBJ1-6,CASSFGGLNNSPLHF,TGTGCCAGCAGTTTCGGGGGTCTGAATAATTCACCCCTCCACTTT
-,TRBV11-2,few,12,TRBJ2-3,CASRPLQRTQYF,TGTGCCAGCAGACCCCTCCAGCGTACGCAGTATTTT
-,TRBV10-3,few,14,TRBJ1-2,CAISDTSLPYGYTF,TGTGCCATCAGTGACACTTCGCTACCCTATGGCTACACCTTC
-,TRBV29-1,-,11,TRBJ1-4,CSVGQPEKLFF,TGCAGCGTCGGACAGCCAGAAAAACTGTTTTTT
TRBD1,TRBV4-1,-,16,TRBJ1-2,CASSLVRGRGSHGYTF,TGCGCCAGCAGCCTAGTCAGGGGGCGAGGGTCCCATGGCTACACCTTC
TRBD1,TRBV7-8,few,13,TRBJ2-3,CASSLDREQTQYF,TGTGCCAGCAGCTTGGACAGGGAACAAACGCAGTATTTT
-,TRBV7-2,-,13,TRBJ2-1,CASSAGQINEQFF,TGTGCCAGCAGCGCTGGACAGATCAATGAGCAGTTCTTC
TRBD1,TRBV4-3,once,17,TRBJ2-2,CASSQGQPTLNTGELFF,TGCGCCAGCAGCCAGGGACAGCCAACACTGAACACCGGGGAGCTGTTTTTT
-,TRBV3-1,-,17,TRBJ2-2,CASSRRETTLNTGELFF,TGTGCCAGCAGCCGTCGCGAGACGACCCTCAACACCGGGGAGCTGTTTTTT
-,TRBV18,-,17,TRBJ2-5,CASSPFTHGGAGETQYF,TGTGCCAGCTCACCCTTCACTCATGGCGGGGCTGGGGAGACCCAGTACTTC
-,TRBV18,-,16,TRBJ1-1,CASSLADRIPPPEAFF,TGTGCCAGCTCACTGGCAGACCGGATACCCCCCCCTGAAGCTTTCTTT
-,TRBV11-3,-,13,TRBJ1-1,CASSLRGDGEAFF,TGTGCCAGCAGCCTAAGGGGAGACGGTGAAGCTTTCTTT
TRBD2,TRBV15,-,16,TRBJ2-5,CATSRSLAGVQETQYF,TGTGCCACCAGCAGGAGTCTCGCGGGGGTGCAAGAGACCCAGTACTTC
TRBD1,TRBV28,-,16,TRBJ2-7,CASSPDWGQNSYEQYF,TGTGCCAGCAGTCCCGACTGGGGACAGAACTCCTACGAGCAGTACTTC
-,TRBV21-1,-,15,TRBJ2-7,CASIPLTSGAYEQYF,TGTGCCAGCATTCCCCTGACTAGCGGGGCCTACGAGCAGTACTTC
-,TRBV20-1,many,15,TRBJ2-1,CSARDILGHGNEQFF,TGCAGTGCTAGAGACATCCTCGGACACGGTAATGAGCAGTTCTTC
TRBD1,TRBV20-1,many,14,TRBJ2-2,CSARVGQATGELFF,TGCAGTGCTAGAGTTGGACAGGCAACCGGGGAGCTGTTTTTT
-,TRBV2,-,11,TRBJ1-6,CASSGLGPLHF,TGTGCCAGCAGCGGATTGGGACCCCTCCACTTT
-,TRBV7-9,-,13,TRBJ2-3,CASSDRYTDTQYF,TGTGCCAGCAGCGACAGGTACACAGATACGCAGTATTTT
TRBD1,TRBV25-1,-,17,TRBJ1-2,CASSESSSQGVLYGYTF,TGTGCCAGCAGTGAATCTTCCTCACAGGGGGTGCTCTATGGCTACACCTTC
-,TRBV18,-,14,TRBJ2-7,CASSPLGQNYEQYF,TGTGCCAGCTCACCATTGGGACAAAACTACGAGCAGTACTTC
-,TRBV6-2/TRBV6-3,-,15,TRBJ2-7,CASSYNRAGSYEQYF,TGTGCCAGCAGTTACAATCGTGCAGGGTCCTACGAGCAGTACTTC
TRBD1,TRBV9,many,16,TRBJ1-2,CASSVGPTGNNYGYTF,TGTGCCAGCAGCGTAGGCCCGACAGGGAATAACTATGGCTACACCTTC
TRBD1,TRBV12-3/TRBV12-4,many,18,TRBJ1-1,CASSLALWTGGEGTEAFF,TGTGCCAGCAGTTTAGCGCTTTGGACAGGGGGCGAGGGCACTGAAGCTTTCTTT
-,TRBV18,few,15,TRBJ1-4,CASSPSGATNEKLFF,TGTGCCAGCTCCCCATCGGGAGCAACTAATGAAAAACTGTTTTTT
TRBD1,TRBV30,many,15,TRBJ1-2,CAWTHRDRENYGYTF,TGTGCCTGGACGCATAGGGACAGGGAGAACTATGGCTACACCTTC
-,TRBV7-6,many,12,TRBJ1-1,CASGGLNTEAFF,TGTGCCAGCGGGGGGCTGAACACTGAAGCTTTCTTT
TRBD1,TRBV3-1,few,17,TRBJ1-4,CASSDTLSGTGGEKLFF,TGTGCCAGCAGCGATACCCTCTCCGGGACAGGGGGTGAAAAACTGTTTTTT
-,TRBV14,once,14,TRBJ1-6,CASSQESSGSPLHF,TGCGCCAGCAGCCAAGAGTCCTCCGGTTCACCCCTCCACTTT
-,TRBV11-2,-,16,TRBJ2-7,CASSLVGQILKNEQYF,TGTGCCAGCAGCTTAGTGGGGCAGATCCTTAAAAACGAGCAGTACTTC
-,TRBV7-9,few,14,TRBJ2-7,CASSSAGGIHEQYF,TGTGCCAGCAGCTCCGCCGGAGGGATCCACGAGCAGTACTTC
-,TRBV7-6,few,15,TRBJ2-2,CASRRGGPNTGELFF,TGTGCCAGCAGACGCGGGGGCCCGAACACCGGGGAGCTGTTTTTT
-,TRBV20-1,many,12,TRBJ1-1,CSARVQNTEAFF,TGCAGTGCTAGAGTCCAGAACACTGAAGCTTTCTTT
TRBD1,TRBV20-1,-,14,TRBJ2-7,CSARPSDRGSEQYF,TGCAGTGCTAGGCCTTCGGACAGGGGTTCCGAGCAGTACTTC
-,TRBV29-1,-,9,TRBJ2-3,CSDTDTQYF,TGCAGCGACACAGATACGCAGTATTTT
TRBD1,TRBV2,many,15,TRBJ2-7,CASSSDRDRGYEQYF,TGTGCCAGCAGTTCCGACCGGGACAGAGGTTACGAGCAGTACTTC
-,TRBV20-1,-,12,TRBJ1-1,CSATRPGTEAFF,TGCAGTGCTACCCGGCCGGGCACTGAAGCTTTCTTT
-,TRBV12-3/TRBV12-4,few,17,TRBJ2-3,CASSLELAGSYTDTQYF,TGTGCCAGCAGTTTAGAATTGGCAGGGTCTTACACAGATACGCAGTATTTT
-,TRBV18,few,17,TRBJ1-1,CASSRGIGRGSDTEAFF,TGTGCCAGCTCACGCGGGATCGGGCGGGGGTCGGACACTGAAGCTTTCTTT